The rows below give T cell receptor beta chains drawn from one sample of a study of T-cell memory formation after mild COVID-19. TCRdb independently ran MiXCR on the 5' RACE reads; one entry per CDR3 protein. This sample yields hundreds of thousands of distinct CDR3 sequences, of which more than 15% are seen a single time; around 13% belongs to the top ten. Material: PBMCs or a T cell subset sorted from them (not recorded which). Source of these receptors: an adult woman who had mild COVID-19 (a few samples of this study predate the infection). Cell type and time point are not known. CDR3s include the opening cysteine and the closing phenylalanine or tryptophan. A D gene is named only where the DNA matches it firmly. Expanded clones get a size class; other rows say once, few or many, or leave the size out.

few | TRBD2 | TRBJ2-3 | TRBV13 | CATAGGRTTDTQYF | TGTGCCACCGCGGGGGGCCGCACCACAGATACGCAGTATTTT
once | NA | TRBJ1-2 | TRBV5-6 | CASSPSGAGHIYGYTF | TGTGCCAGCAGCCCATCTGGGGCAGGGCATATATATGGCTACACCTTC
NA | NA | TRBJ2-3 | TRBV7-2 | CASSSGLGGATDTQYF | TGTGCCAGCAGCTCCGGACTAGGGGGGGCCACAGATACGCAGTATTTT
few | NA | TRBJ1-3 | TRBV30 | CAWTGAGNTIYF | TGTGCCTGGACTGGAGCTGGAAACACCATATATTTT
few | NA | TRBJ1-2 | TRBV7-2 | CASSSTPGIGYGYTF | TGTGCCAGCAGCTCCACCCCAGGGATCGGCTATGGCTACACCTTC
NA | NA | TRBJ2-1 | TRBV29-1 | CSVDGKYNEQFF | TGCAGCGTTGACGGCAAGTACAATGAGCAGTTCTTC
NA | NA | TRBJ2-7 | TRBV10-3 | CAIRETGNEQYF | TGTGCCATCAGGGAAACAGGGAACGAGCAGTACTTC
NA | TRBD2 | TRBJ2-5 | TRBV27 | CASSLENPSGRETQYF | TGTGCCAGCAGTTTAGAAAATCCTAGCGGCAGGGAGACCCAGTACTTC
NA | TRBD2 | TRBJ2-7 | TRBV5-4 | CASSLRRETGEQYF | TGTGCCAGCAGCTTGAGGCGGGAGACGGGAGAGCAGTACTTC
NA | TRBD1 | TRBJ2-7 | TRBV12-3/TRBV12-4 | CASSWDSLSYEQYF | TGTGCCAGCAGTTGGGACAGCCTCTCCTACGAGCAGTACTTC
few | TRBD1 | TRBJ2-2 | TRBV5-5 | CASSSRQGSGGELFF | TGTGCCAGCAGCTCCCGACAGGGGTCGGGCGGGGAGCTGTTTTTT
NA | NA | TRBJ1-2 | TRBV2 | CAFWGLYGYTF | TGTGCCTTTTGGGGCCTCTATGGCTACACCTTC
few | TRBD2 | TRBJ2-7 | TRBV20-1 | CSSLAGESSYEQYF | TGCAGTTCCCTCGCGGGGGAGAGCTCCTACGAGCAGTACTTC
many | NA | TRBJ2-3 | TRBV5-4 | CASSPGSGQGYGDTQYF | TGTGCCAGCAGCCCTGGGTCCGGGCAGGGCTATGGAGATACGCAGTATTTT
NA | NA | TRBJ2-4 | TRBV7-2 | CASSRDYLKGAIQYF | TGTGCCAGCAGCCGGGACTACCTAAAGGGGGCTATTCAGTACTTC
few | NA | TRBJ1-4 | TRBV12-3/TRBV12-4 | CASSPRSGEKLFF | TGTGCCAGCAGCCCTCGGTCGGGAGAAAAACTGTTTTTT
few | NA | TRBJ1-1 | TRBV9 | CASSVTIGGLDTEAFF | TGTGCCAGCAGCGTAACTATAGGGGGTTTGGACACTGAAGCTTTCTTT
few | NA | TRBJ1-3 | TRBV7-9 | CASRPRGTGNTIYF | TGTGCCAGCAGACCCCGGGGTACTGGAAACACCATATATTTT
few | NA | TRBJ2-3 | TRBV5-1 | CASSTGQRGDTQYF | TGCGCCAGCAGCACGGGACAGCGGGGAGATACGCAGTATTTT
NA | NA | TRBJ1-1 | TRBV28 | CASSSSGREAFF | TGTGCCAGCAGTTCCAGTGGTAGAGAAGCTTTCTTT
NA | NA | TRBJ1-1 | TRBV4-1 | CASSQGPDGKAFF | TGCGCCAGCAGCCAAGGTCCGGACGGGAAAGCTTTCTTT
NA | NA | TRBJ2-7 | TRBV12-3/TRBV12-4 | CASRGEAASYEQYF | TGTGCCAGCAGGGGGGAGGCCGCCTCCTACGAGCAGTACTTC
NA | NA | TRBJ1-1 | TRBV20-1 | CSGRGAEAFF | TGCAGTGGCCGGGGGGCTGAAGCTTTCTTT
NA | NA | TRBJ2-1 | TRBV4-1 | CASSQLLRSVPSNEQFF | TGCGCCAGCAGCCAACTCTTGAGGAGCGTCCCTAGCAATGAGCAGTTCTTC
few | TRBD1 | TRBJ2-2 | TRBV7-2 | CASSARQGAHTGELFF | TGTGCCAGCAGCGCCCGACAGGGGGCTCACACCGGGGAGCTGTTTTTT
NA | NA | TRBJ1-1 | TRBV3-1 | CASSQDWVLNTEAFF | TGTGCCAGCAGCCAAGATTGGGTCCTGAACACTGAAGCTTTCTTT
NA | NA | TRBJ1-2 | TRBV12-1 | CASSRLWYGYTF | TGTGCCAGCAGCCGCCTGTGGTATGGCTACACCTTC
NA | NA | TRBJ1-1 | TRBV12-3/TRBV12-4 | CASSSTTEAFF | TGTGCCAGCAGTTCCACCACTGAAGCTTTCTTT
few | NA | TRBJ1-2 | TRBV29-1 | CSARTRTNYGYTF | TGCAGCGCCCGGACTCGGACTAACTATGGCTACACCTTC
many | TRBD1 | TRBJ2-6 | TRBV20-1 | CSARPTGSTGANVLTF | TGCAGTGCTAGACCGACAGGGAGCACTGGGGCCAACGTCCTGACTTTC
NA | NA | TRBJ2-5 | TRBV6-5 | CASILGGQRETQYF | TGTGCCAGCATCCTCGGAGGACAGCGAGAGACCCAGTACTTC
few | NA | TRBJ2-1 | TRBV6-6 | CASSYSGVNEQFF | TGTGCCAGCAGTTACTCGGGAGTGAATGAGCAGTTCTTC
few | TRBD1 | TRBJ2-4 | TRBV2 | CASSRKMTGGDIQYF | TGTGCCAGCAGCCGTAAGATGACAGGGGGCGACATTCAGTACTTC
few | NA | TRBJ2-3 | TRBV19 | CASSRTADTQYF | TGTGCCAGTAGCCGGACAGCGGATACGCAGTATTTT
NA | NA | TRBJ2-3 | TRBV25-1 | CASSDAFTDTQYF | TGTGCCAGCAGTGACGCTTTCACAGATACGCAGTATTTT
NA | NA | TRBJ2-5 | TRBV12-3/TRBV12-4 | CASSPRSRADQETQYF | TGTGCCAGCAGTCCCCGTTCTAGGGCGGACCAAGAGACCCAGTACTTC
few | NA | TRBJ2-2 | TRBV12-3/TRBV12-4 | CASRPDLNTGELFF | TGTGCCAGCAGGCCCGACCTGAACACCGGGGAGCTGTTTTTT
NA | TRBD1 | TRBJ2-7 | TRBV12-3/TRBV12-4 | CASRDRGAGYEQYF | TGTGCCAGCAGAGACAGGGGTGCTGGCTACGAGCAGTACTTC
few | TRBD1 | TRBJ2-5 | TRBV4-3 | CASSSSLRQGATQTQYF | TGCGCCAGCAGCTCTTCCTTAAGACAGGGGGCTACTCAGACCCAGTACTTC
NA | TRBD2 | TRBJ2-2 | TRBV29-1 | CSVVRQDLGLAEGPNTGELFF | TGCAGCGTTGTGAGGCAGGACCTGGGACTAGCGGAGGGGCCGAACACCGGGGAGCTGTTTTTT
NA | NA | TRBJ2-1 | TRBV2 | CASSAPSEQFF | TGTGCCAGCAGTGCCCCTTCTGAGCAGTTCTTC
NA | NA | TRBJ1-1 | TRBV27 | CASSSLWGEAFF | TGTGCCAGCAGTTCCCTTTGGGGTGAAGCTTTCTTT
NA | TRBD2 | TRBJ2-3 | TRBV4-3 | CASSQGLGLAGGTDTQYF | TGCGCCAGCAGCCAAGGATTAGGACTAGCGGGAGGCACAGATACGCAGTATTTT
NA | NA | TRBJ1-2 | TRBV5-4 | CASSPGNGYTF | TGTGCCAGCAGCCCAGGAAATGGCTACACCTTC
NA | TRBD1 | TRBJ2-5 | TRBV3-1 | CASSHRQGTYQETQYF | TGTGCCAGCAGCCACCGACAGGGAACGTACCAAGAGACCCAGTACTTC
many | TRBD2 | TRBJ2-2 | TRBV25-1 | CASSRLAGANTGELFF | TGTGCCAGCAGCAGACTAGCGGGGGCGAACACCGGGGAGCTGTTTTTT
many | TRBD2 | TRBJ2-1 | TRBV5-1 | CASSLTSGGAYNEQFF | TGTGCCAGCAGCCTCACTAGCGGGGGAGCCTACAATGAGCAGTTCTTC
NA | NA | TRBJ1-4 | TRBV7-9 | CASSITATNEKLFF | TGTGCCAGCAGCATTACAGCAACTAATGAAAAACTGTTTTTT
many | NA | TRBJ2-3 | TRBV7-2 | CASTRRSGSTDTQYF | TGTGCCAGCACCCGTCGAAGCGGGAGCACAGATACGCAGTATTTT
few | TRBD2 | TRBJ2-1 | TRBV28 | CASSPPGLAGRPPLDEQFF | TGTGCCAGCAGTCCGCCGGGACTAGCGGGAAGGCCTCCCTTGGATGAGCAGTTCTTC
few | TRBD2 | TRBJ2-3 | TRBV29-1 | CSVAGLAGVTDTQYF | TGCAGCGTGGCAGGACTAGCGGGAGTGACAGATACGCAGTATTTT
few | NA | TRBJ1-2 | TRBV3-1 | CASSQVSGWKGDDYGYTF | TGTGCCAGCAGCCAAGTGTCTGGTTGGAAGGGTGATGACTATGGCTACACCTTC